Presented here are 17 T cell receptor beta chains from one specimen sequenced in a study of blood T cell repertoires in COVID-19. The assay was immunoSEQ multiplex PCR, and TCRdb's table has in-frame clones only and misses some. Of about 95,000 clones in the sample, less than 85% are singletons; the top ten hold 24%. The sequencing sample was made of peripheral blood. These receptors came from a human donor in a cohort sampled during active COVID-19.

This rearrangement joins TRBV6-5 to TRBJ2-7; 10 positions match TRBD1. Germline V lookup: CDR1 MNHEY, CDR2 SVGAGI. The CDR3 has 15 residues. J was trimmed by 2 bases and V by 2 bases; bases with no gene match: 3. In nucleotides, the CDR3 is TGTGCCAGCAGTTACCGGACAGGGGGGACCTACGAGCAGTACTTC. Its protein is CASSYRTGGTYEQYF.

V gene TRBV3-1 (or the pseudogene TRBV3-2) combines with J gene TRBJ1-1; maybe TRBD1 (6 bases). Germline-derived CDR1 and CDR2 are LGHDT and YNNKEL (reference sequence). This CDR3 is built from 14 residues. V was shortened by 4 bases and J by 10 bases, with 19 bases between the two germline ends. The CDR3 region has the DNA TGTGCCAGCAGCCTTAGCAGGGGCAGGGTAAGAGCTTTCTTT. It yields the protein CASSLSRGRVRAFF.

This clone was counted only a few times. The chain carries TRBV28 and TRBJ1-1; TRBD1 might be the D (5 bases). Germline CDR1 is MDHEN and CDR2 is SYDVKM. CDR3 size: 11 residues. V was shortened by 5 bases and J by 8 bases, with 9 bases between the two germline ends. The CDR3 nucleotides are TGTGCCAGCAGTGGGGCGAGGGAAGCTTTCTTT. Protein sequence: CASSGAREAFF.

The CDR3 sequence is CASSLAWAVGGETQYF. DNA for the CDR3: TGTGCCAGCAGCTTAGCCTGGGCAGTAGGGGGAGAGACCCAGTACTTC. The V gene is TRBV7-9, the J gene TRBJ2-5; possible D gene TRBD1, 6 bases. Trimming shortened V by 0 bases and J by 4 bases, and 15 bases separated the two germline ends. The CDR3 has 16 amino acids. Germline V gene data show CDR1 as SEHNR and CDR2 as FQNEAQ (reference sequence).

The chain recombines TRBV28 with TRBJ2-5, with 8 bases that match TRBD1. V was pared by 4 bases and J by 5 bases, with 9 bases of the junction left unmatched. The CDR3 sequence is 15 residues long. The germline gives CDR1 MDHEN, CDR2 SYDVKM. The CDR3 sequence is CASSSIGQGAETQYF. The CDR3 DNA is TGTGCCAGCAGTTCGATAGGACAGGGCGCGGAGACCCAGTACTTC.

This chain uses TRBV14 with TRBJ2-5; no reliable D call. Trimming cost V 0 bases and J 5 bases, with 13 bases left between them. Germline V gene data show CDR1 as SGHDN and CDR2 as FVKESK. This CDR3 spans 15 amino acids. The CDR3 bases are TGTGCCAGCAGCCAAGATACGACTCCGTGGGAGACCCAGTACTTC. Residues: CASSQDTTPWETQYF.

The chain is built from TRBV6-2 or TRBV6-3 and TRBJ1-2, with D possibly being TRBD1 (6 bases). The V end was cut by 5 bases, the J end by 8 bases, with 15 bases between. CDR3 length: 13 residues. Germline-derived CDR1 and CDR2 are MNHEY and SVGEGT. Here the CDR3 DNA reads TGTGCCAGCAGTACGACAGGCTTGGAAGGCTACACCTTC. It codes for CASSTTGLEGYTF.

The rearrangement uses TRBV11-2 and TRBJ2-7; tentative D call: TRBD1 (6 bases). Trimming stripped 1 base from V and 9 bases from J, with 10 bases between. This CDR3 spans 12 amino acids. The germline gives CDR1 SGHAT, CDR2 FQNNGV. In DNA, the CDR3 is TGTGCCAGCAGCTTAGTGGTAGGGGGGCAGTACTTC. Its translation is CASSLVVGGQYF.

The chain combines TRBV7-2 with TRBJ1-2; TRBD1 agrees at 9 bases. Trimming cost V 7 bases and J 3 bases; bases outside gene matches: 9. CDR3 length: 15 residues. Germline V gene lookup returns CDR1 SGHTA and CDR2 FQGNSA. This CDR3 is CASNAGTGSDYGYTF. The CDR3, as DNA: TGTGCCAGCAACGCCGGGACAGGGTCGGACTATGGCTACACCTTC.

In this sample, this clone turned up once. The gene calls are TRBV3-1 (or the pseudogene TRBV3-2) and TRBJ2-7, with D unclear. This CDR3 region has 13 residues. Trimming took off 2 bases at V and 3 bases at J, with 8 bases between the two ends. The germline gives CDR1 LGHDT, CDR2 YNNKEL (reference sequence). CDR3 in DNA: TGTGCCAGCAGCCAACCACCTAACTACGAGCAGTACTTC. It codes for CASSQPPNYEQYF.

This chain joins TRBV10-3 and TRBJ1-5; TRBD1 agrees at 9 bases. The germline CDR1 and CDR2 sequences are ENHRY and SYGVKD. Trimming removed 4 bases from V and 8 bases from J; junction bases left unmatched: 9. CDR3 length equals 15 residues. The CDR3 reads CAISASGQGKEPQHF. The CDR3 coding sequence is TGTGCCATCAGTGCGTCAGGACAGGGGAAGGAGCCCCAGCATTTT.

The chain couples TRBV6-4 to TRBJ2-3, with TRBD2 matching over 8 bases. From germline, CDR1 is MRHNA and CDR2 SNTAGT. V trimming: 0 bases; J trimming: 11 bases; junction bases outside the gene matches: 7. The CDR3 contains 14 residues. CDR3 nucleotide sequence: TGTGCCAGCAGTGACTCGTTAGCGGGGCCAAAGCAGTATTTT. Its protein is CASSDSLAGPKQYF.

CDR3 region: CVRSYPQGRTGNTIYF. The CDR3 DNA is TGTGTCAGAAGCTATCCCCAGGGGAGAACTGGAAACACCATATATTTT. The chain has TRBV7-5 and TRBJ1-3; the table gives TRBD1 as D, unverified against the DNA. TRBV7-5 is assigned pseudogene status. The CDR3 has 16 amino acids.

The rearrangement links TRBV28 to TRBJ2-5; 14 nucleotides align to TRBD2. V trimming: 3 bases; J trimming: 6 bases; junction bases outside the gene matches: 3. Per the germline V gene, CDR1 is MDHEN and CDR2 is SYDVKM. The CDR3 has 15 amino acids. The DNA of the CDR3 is TGTGCCAGCAGTTTGGGACTAGCGGGAGTAAAGACCCAGTACTTC. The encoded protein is CASSLGLAGVKTQYF.

CDR3: CASSKEREEGTDTQYF. The CDR3 region has the DNA TGTGCCAGCAGCAAAGAGAGGGAAGAGGGCACAGATACGCAGTATTTT. The J gene is TRBJ2-3, the V gene TRBV21-1; the D call in the table, TRBD2, was not verified against the DNA. TRBV21-1 is a recognized pseudogene. There are 16 residues in the CDR3.

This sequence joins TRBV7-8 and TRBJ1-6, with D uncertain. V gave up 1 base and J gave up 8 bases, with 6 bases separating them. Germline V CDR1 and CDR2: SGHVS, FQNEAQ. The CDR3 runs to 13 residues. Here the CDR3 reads CASSLGPDSPLHF. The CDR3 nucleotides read TGTGCCAGCAGCTTAGGTCCCGATTCACCCCTCCACTTT.

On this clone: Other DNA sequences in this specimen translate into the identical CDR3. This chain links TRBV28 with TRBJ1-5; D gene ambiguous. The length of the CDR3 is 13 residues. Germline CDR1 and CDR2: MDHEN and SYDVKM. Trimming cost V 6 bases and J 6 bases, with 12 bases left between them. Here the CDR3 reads CASRPLTGQPQHF. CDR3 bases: TGTGCCAGCAGGCCCCTCACTGGTCAGCCCCAGCATTTT.